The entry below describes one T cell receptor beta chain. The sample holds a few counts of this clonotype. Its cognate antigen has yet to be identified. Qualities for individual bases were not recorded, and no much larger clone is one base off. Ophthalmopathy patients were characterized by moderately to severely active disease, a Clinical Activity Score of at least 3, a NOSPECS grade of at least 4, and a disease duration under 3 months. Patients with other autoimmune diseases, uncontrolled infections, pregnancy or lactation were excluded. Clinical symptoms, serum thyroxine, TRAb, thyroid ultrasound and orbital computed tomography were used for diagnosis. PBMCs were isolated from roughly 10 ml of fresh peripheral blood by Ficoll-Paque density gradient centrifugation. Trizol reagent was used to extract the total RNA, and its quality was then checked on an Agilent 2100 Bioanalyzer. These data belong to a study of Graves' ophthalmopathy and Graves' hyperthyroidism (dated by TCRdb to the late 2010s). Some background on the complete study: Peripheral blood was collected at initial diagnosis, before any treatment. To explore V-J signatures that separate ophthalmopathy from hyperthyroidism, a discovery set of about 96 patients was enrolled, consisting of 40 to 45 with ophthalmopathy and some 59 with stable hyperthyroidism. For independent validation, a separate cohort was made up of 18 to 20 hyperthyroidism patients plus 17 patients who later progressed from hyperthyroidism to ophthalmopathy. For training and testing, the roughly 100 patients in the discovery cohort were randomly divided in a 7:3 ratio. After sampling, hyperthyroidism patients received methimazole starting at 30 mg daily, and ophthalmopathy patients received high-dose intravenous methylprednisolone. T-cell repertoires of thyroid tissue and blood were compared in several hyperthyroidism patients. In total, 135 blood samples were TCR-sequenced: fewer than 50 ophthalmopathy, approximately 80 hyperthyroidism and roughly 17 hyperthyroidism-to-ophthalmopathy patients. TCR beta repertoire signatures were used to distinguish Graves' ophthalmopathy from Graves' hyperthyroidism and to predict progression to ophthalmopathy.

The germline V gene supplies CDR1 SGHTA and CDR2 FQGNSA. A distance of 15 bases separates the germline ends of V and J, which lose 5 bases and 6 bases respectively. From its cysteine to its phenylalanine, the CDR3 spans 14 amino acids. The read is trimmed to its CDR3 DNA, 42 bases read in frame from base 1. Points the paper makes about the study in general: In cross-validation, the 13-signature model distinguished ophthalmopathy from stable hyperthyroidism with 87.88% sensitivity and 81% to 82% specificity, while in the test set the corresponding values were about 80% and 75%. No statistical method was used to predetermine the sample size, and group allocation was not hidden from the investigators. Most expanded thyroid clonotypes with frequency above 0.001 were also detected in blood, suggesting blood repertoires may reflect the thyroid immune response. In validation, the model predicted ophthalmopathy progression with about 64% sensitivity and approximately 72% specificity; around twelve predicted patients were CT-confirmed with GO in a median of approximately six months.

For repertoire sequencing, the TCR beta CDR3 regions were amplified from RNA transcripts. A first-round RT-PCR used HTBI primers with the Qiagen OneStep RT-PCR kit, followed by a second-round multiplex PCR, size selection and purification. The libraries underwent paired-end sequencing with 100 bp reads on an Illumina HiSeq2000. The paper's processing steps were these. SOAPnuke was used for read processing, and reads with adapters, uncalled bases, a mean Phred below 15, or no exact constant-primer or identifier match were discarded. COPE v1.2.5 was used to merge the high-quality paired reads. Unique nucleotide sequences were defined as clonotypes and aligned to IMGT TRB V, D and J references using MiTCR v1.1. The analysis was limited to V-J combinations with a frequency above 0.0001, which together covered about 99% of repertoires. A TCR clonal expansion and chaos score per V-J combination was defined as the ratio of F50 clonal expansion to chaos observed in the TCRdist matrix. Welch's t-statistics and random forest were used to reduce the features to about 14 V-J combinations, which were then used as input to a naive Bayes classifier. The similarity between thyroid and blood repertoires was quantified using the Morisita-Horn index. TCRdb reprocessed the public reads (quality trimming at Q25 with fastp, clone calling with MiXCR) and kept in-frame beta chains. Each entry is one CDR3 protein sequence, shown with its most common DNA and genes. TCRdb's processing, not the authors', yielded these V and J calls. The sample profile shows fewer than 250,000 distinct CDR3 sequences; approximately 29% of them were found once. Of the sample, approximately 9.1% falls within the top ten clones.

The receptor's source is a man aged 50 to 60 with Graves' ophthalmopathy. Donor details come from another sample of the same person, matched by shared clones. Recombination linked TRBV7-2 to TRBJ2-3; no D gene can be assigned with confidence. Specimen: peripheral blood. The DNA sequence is TGTGCCAGCAGCCCTGGAGCTGTCAGGGATACGCAGTATTTT. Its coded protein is CASSPGAVRDTQYF.